The source of this TCR beta chain is a study of OX40 agonist ivuxolimab in advanced cancers. Systemic immunosuppression or autoimmune disease history was grounds to exclude patients. Clones were sequenced by immunoSEQ multiplex PCR, and TCRdb holds only the in-frame ones, with some missing. The sample holds tens of thousands of clones; approximately 90% are singletons and the top ten take 4.2%. This CDR3 spans 14 amino acids. The V gene's germline CDR1 is MGHRA and CDR2 YSYEKL. Trimming took off 4 bases at V and 4 bases at J, with 13 bases between the two ends. This sequence joins TRBV4-1 and TRBJ1-1; tentative D call: TRBD1 (6 bases). Sequences were derived from CD4+ or CD8+ T cells sorted from blood, sampled in a trial of the OX40 agonist ivuxolimab. The clonotype was recovered from an adult with an advanced solid tumor such as melanoma, head and neck, liver or kidney cancer. The CDR3 nucleotides read TGCGCCAGCAGCCTTCTAAAGGGGGGCACTGAAGCTTTCTTT. Its translation: CASSLLKGGTEAFF.